These 9 T cell receptor beta chains were all obtained from the same sample, sequenced in a study of T cell repertoires in cytomegalovirus infection. TCRdb re-called the reads through MiXCR, storing one row per CDR3 protein. The table shows 310,000 or so distinct CDR3 sequences, with just under 25% occurring only once. No antigens are known for them. The source material was cultured PBMCs, sampled from culture after CMV antigen stimulation. Source of these receptors: a human donor in good health (CMV status not recorded). Some clones in this sample may be carry-over from other donors' samples.

The chain couples TRBV20-1 to TRBJ2-1; the match to TRBD2 covers 9 bases. The trim removed 6 bases at V and 8 bases at J, leaving 14 bases unmatched. Germline V CDR1 and CDR2: DFQATT, SNEGSKA (reference sequence). The CDR3 runs 15 residues. CDR3 sequence (DNA): TGCAGTGCGCTAGTCCTAGCGGGGAGGGGGGATGAGCAGTTCTTC. Protein sequence: CSALVLAGRGDEQFF.

V usage is TRBV12-3 or TRBV12-4 and J usage is TRBJ2-1, with 10 bases aligning to TRBD1. The CDR3 totals 15 residues. The ends lost 6 bases at V and 7 bases at J; junction bases unmatched: 9. This CDR3 is CASRTKGQGWNEQFF. The DNA for the CDR3 is TGTGCCAGCAGGACTAAGGGACAGGGGTGGAATGAGCAGTTCTTC.

The chain employs TRBV6-5 and TRBJ2-7; 7 positions agree with TRBD1. In germline, CDR1 is MNHEY, CDR2 SVGAGI. The CDR3 spans 17 residues. Trimming removed 3 bases from V and 2 bases from J; junction bases left unmatched: 13. In DNA form, the CDR3 reads TGTGCCAGCAGTTATCTCGCAGGAACAGGGGCTACCTACGAGCAGTACTTC. Its translation: CASSYLAGTGATYEQYF.

The rearrangement links TRBV20-1 to TRBJ2-1; D perhaps matches TRBD2 (6 bases). The V gene lost 0 bases and the J gene lost 2 bases, with 11 bases spanning the gap. This CDR3 is built from 15 residues. Germline CDR1 and CDR2: DFQATT and SNEGSKA (reference sequence). Written as DNA, the CDR3 is TGCAGTGCTAGAGAGGGCGGGATAACCTACAATGAGCAGTTCTTC. It yields the protein CSAREGGITYNEQFF.

The CDR3 region has the DNA TGTGCCACCGCGACCCGGGCACGTAACACCGGGGAGCTGTTTTTT. It specifies CATATRARNTGELFF. The chain uses TRBV5-6 and TRBJ2-2; D is undetermined. Germline CDR1 reads SGHDT; CDR2 reads YYEEEE. The CDR3 is 15 residues long. V was pared by 9 bases and J by 2 bases, with 17 bases between.

This clonotype was observed at least ten times. The DNA for the CDR3 is TGTGCCAGCAGCCCTGGGGGCAGGTCCTACGAGCAGTACTTC. It is translated as CASSPGGRSYEQYF. The genes are TRBV7-2 and TRBJ2-7; TRBD1 is a possible D gene (6 bases). Trimming shortened V by 5 bases and J by 1 base, and 12 bases separated the two germline ends. The CDR3 contains 14 residues. Germline values: CDR1 SGHTA, CDR2 FQGNSA.

This clonotype was counted between two and nine times. CDR3 region: CASSVGGTSGPTGELFF. The CDR3 nucleotides are TGTGCCAGCAGCGTGGGAGGGACTAGCGGCCCTACCGGGGAGCTGTTTTTT. The chain has TRBV9 and TRBJ2-2; 11 positions match TRBD2. The CDR3 covers 17 residues. V dropped 2 bases and J dropped 5; count of bases not matched to a gene: 8. Germline lookup yields CDR1 SGDLS and CDR2 YYNGEE.

This clonotype showed up just a few times. The V gene is TRBV4-3, the J gene TRBJ2-7; maybe TRBD1 (8 bases). Looked up from germline, CDR1 is LGHNA and CDR2 is YSLEER. The CDR3 is made up of 15 amino acids. Trimming stripped 5 bases from V and 3 bases from J, with 17 bases between. The CDR3, as DNA: TGCGCCAGCAGCTTCGGACAGGGAGGGAACTACGAGCAGTACTTC. As protein: CASSFGQGGNYEQYF.

This clonotype was detected only a few times. V is TRBV20-1 and J is TRBJ1-1; D gene uncertain. From germline, CDR1 is DFQATT and CDR2 SNEGSKA (reference sequence). V dropped 0 bases and J dropped 1 base, with 6 bases sitting between them. The CDR3 has 13 amino acids. CDR3 bases: TGCAGTGCTAGAGACAGAGGGAACACTGAAGCTTTCTTT. This codes for CSARDRGNTEAFF.